A selection of T cell receptor beta chains follows, all from one sample in a study of monozygotic twins with inflammatory bowel disease. With the 5' RACE reads reprocessed, TCRdb shows one record per CDR3 protein and no DNA. Recorded for this sample: about 450,000 distinct CDR3 sequences. What was sequenced was blood. These receptors were collected from a human donor with ulcerative colitis or Crohn's disease, or a healthy co-twin of an affected twin (not recorded which). Each CDR3 is given with its conserved first and last residue.

TRBJ1-2	TRBV29-1	12	CSVVGDNYGYTF
TRBJ2-1	TRBV4-3	13	CASSQGASGAPFF
TRBJ2-1	TRBV20-1	16	CSARGFVQRGDNEQFF
TRBJ2-7	TRBV28	14	CASSLYRGAYEQYF
TRBJ2-4	TRBV6-5	13	CASGPPGGIIQYF
TRBJ1-1	TRBV20-1	12	CSAERGWTEAFF
TRBJ1-2	TRBV28	14	CASRGTGQGYGYTF
TRBJ1-2	TRBV18	15	CASSPGQSSGYGYTF
TRBJ2-2	TRBV5-1	18	CASSWGPSTGRQTGELFF
TRBJ2-3	TRBV20-1	15	CSANGWGLVMDTQYF
TRBJ2-1	TRBV6-1	14	CATHPFGYSNEQFF
TRBJ2-5	TRBV7-2	12	CASSFQGETQYF
TRBJ1-5	TRBV7-2	17	CASSLFGGQGADQPQHF
TRBJ1-5	TRBV18	14	CASSPDRVGQPQHF
TRBJ2-7	TRBV20-1	16	CSARVRGAGRTYEQYF
TRBJ1-5	TRBV18	14	CASSEQNSDQPQHF
TRBJ2-1	TRBV4-1	16	CASSPPGLAPYNEQFF
TRBJ2-2	TRBV4-3	16	CASSQEGLLGTGELFF
TRBJ2-2	TRBV14	17	CASSHSPGQWRVGELFF
TRBJ1-4	TRBV7-8	14	CASSSDRGEEKLFF
TRBJ2-3	TRBV29-1	14	CSAQGGTSTDTQYF
TRBJ1-5	TRBV19	15	CASSTGGAGNQPQHF
TRBJ2-3	TRBV29-1	15	CSGSAGGPIADTQYF
TRBJ2-7	TRBV10-3	18	CAISESRTSRGTGGEQYF
TRBJ2-7	TRBV20-1	12	CSARAEAYEQYF
TRBJ2-1	TRBV20-1	15	CSARGGLAKYNEQFF
TRBJ2-3	TRBV7-2	14	CASSLRREPDTQYF
TRBJ2-3	TRBV27	16	CASSLRGGLLGDTQYF
TRBJ2-5	TRBV7-3	14	CASSSVGGQETQYF
TRBJ1-2	TRBV20-1	13	CSALLEGGSGYTF
TRBJ1-2	TRBV3-1	14	CASSLEGTYYGYTF
TRBJ1-2	TRBV20-1	14	CSAPNFDSNYGYTF
TRBJ2-7	TRBV2	13	CASSDRDTYEQYF
TRBJ1-4	TRBV9	14	CASSVGGYNEKLFF
TRBJ1-1	TRBV6-5	12	CASSYSGQGTFF
TRBJ1-1	TRBV5-6	11	CASNREAEAFF
TRBJ2-1	TRBV11-2	15	CASSSRQGPYNEQFF
TRBJ1-2	TRBV19	14	CATTDSAANYGYTF
TRBJ2-3	TRBV29-1	16	CSAVFVTSGLTDTQYF
TRBJ1-4	TRBV7-9	14	CASSLVPGREKLFF
TRBJ1-1	TRBV20-1	15	CSARLEGYTYTEAFF
TRBJ2-4	TRBV7-2	13	CASSTTGIHIQYF
TRBJ2-3	TRBV5-1	14	CASSFSREKDTQYF
TRBJ2-2	TRBV24-1	12	CATLPLTGELFF
TRBJ2-7	TRBV6-5	14	CASSFGGSTYEQYF
TRBJ1-2	TRBV6-2/TRBV6-3	13	CASSPGTWAGYTF
TRBJ2-3	TRBV11-2	20	CASSPHTGQDETSSTDTQYF
TRBJ1-1	TRBV6-5	18	CASSSRQQGTNKNTEAFF
TRBJ1-1	TRBV30	14	CAWTPGGVNTEAFF
TRBJ2-3	TRBV12-3/TRBV12-4	14	CASSLPETGHTQYF
TRBJ2-7	TRBV7-2	13	CASSTGLAGEQYF
TRBJ2-3	TRBV5-1	16	CASSLALRFGTDTQYF
TRBJ2-2	TRBV5-1	13	CASSGEAAGELFF
TRBJ2-2	TRBV7-3	14	CASSSPPVTGELFF
TRBJ2-7	TRBV12-5	16	CASGLVTGGRNYEQYF
TRBJ2-2	TRBV3-1	14	CASSRISVLGELFF
TRBJ1-2	TRBV29-1	12	CSITALANGYTF